The T cell receptor beta chain described here comes from a study of Graves' ophthalmopathy and Graves' hyperthyroidism. The CDR3 runs to 13 residues. V was pared by 3 bases and J by 2 bases, with 7 bases between. Per germline, CDR1 MNHEY and CDR2 SMNVEV (reference sequence). No ophthalmopathy within 18 months of follow-up signified stable hyperthyroidism. Patients with other autoimmune diseases, uncontrolled infections, pregnancy or lactation were excluded. Clinical symptoms, serum thyroxine, TRAb, thyroid ultrasound and orbital computed tomography were relied on for diagnosis. RNA transcripts served as template for amplifying TCR beta CDR3 sequences. After a first-round RT-PCR with HTBI primers, a second-round multiplex PCR was run. TCRdb ran MiXCR on the multiplex PCR reads and lists one entry per CDR3 protein. The profile shows hundreds of thousands of distinct CDR3 sequences, over 20% of them singletons.

This clonotype appeared many times. V gene TRBV27 combines with J gene TRBJ2-5, with D uncertain. Material for sequencing was peripheral blood. This clonotype originated in a woman younger than 35 with stable Graves' hyperthyroidism. Some clones in this sample may be carry-over from other donors' samples. This CDR3 is CASSFVPQETQYF. CDR3 nucleotides: TGTGCCAGCAGTTTCGTGCCGCAAGAGACCCAGTACTTC.